This T cell receptor (beta chain) was captured by sequencing in a study of T-cell memory formation after mild COVID-19. Study-level background: TCR clusters showed largely donor specificity.

TCRdb re-analysed the 5' RACE reads in MiXCR, keeping a single row per CDR3 protein. The sample consists of about 350,000 distinct CDR3 sequences, approximately 13% of them appearing once. The V and J ends lost 0 bases and 6 bases, in that order; junction bases with no gene match: 1. Germline values: CDR1 SGDLS, CDR2 YYNGEE. This CDR3 has 14 residues. This TCR was sampled from a man aged 18 to 29 who had mild COVID-19 (a few samples of this study predate the infection). Cell type and time point are not known. V usage is TRBV9 and J usage is TRBJ2-1; TRBD1 aligns across 9 bases. Source material: PBMCs or a T cell subset sorted from them (not recorded which). The CDR3 is CASSVGQGGNEQFF. The CDR3 coding sequence is TGTGCCAGCAGCGTAGGACAGGGGGGCAATGAGCAGTTCTTC.